The 10 T cell receptor beta chains reported below all come from one sample, sequenced in a study of technical replicates of blood from a handful of donors. Only in-frame clones appear in the TCRdb table, and some are missing; sequencing was by immunoSEQ multiplex PCR. The sample contains 76,000 or so clones, roughly nine tenths of which appear only once. The sequenced sample consisted of T cells isolated from PBMCs. These receptors all come from a human donor in good health.

The V gene is TRBV5-1, the J gene TRBJ1-1, with 7 bases that match TRBD1. This CDR3 has 18 amino acids. Germline V CDR1 and CDR2: SGHRS, YFSETQ. V shed 1 base, J shed 3 bases, and the junction held 15 bases outside the gene matches. CDR3 nucleotides: TGCGCCAGCAGCTTGTGGCTTTCGACTCCCACAGGGGACACTGAAGCTTTCTTT. Protein sequence: CASSLWLSTPTGDTEAFF.

This chain uses TRBV11-3 with TRBJ1-3, with a possible D match to TRBD1 (5 bases). Trimming removed 5 bases from V and 0 bases from J, with 11 bases in between. This CDR3 spans 15 amino acids. CDR1 is SGHNT, CDR2 YENEEA, per germline. This chain's CDR3 is CASSTGTHSGNTIYF. As DNA, the CDR3 is TGTGCCAGCAGCACAGGAACCCACTCTGGAAACACCATATATTTT.

J is TRBJ2-3 and V is TRBV12-5; TRBD1 aligns across 9 bases. Germline CDR1 LGHNT, CDR2 FRNRAP. With 0 bases clipped from V and 5 bases from J, the junction kept 12 bases outside the gene matches. The CDR3 sequence is 18 residues long. The CDR3 coding sequence is TGTGCTAGTGGTTTGGTATTAATTGGGACAGGGTATCAAGATACGCAGTATTTT. This encodes CASGLVLIGTGYQDTQYF.

V usage is TRBV10-2 and J usage is TRBJ1-5, with D perhaps TRBD1 (6 bases). This CDR3 has 15 amino acids. Germline CDR1 is WSHSY and CDR2 is SAAADI. Deletions cut 6 bases from V and 1 base from J, with 13 bases between. The CDR3 DNA is TGCGCCAGCAGGGCGACAGGAGGAAGCAATCAGCCCCAGCATTTT. Translating gives CASRATGGSNQPQHF.

The genes are TRBV23-1 and TRBJ2-7, with 10 bases that match TRBD1. TRBV23-1 is marked as an open reading frame, function uncertain. The CDR3 length is 17 residues. V shed 1 base, J shed 3 bases, and the junction held 9 bases outside the gene matches. The CDR3 coding sequence is TGCGCCAGCAGTCAATTAGGAGACCGGGACAGGGGCTACGAGCAGTACTTC. This gives the protein CASSQLGDRDRGYEQYF.

The J gene is TRBJ2-3, the V gene TRBV7-6; 10 bases align to TRBD2. Germline V lookup: CDR1 SGHVS, CDR2 FNYEAQ. This CDR3 comprises 21 residues. V gave up 2 bases and J gave up 2 bases; unmatched junction bases: 19. CDR3 in amino acids: CASSLPPARTSGASVTDTQYF. CDR3 bases: TGTGCCAGCAGCTTACCTCCGGCTCGAACTAGCGGGGCCTCGGTCACAGATACGCAGTATTTT.

The chain is built from TRBV6-5 and TRBJ2-7, with a weak D call TRBD2 (6 bases). The CDR3 length is 14 residues. From germline, CDR1 is MNHEY and CDR2 SVGAGI. V dropped 6 bases and J dropped 5 bases, with 17 bases sitting between them. CDR3 in amino acids: CASSPGPGVDEQYF. The CDR3 nucleotides read TGTGCCAGCAGCCCCGGGCCGGGGGTCGACGAGCAGTACTTC.

The chain links TRBV6-5 to TRBJ1-1; 8 bases are a match to TRBD1. Germline V lookup: CDR1 MNHEY, CDR2 SVGAGI. The J segment lost 1 base and the V segment lost 5 bases, leaving 6 bases of the junction unmatched. This CDR3 spans 15 amino acids. The CDR3 reads CASSPWTGKNTEAFF. In nucleotides, the CDR3 is TGTGCCAGCAGTCCCTGGACAGGGAAGAACACTGAAGCTTTCTTT.

The chain links TRBV4-1 to TRBJ1-3; D remains ambiguous. V lost 0 bases and J 4 bases, leaving 7 bases between the germline ends. This CDR3 is 14 amino acids long. From germline, CDR1 is MGHRA and CDR2 YSYEKL. The CDR3 here is CASSQDALGNTIYF. The CDR3 nucleotides read TGCGCCAGCAGCCAAGACGCACTAGGAAACACCATATATTTT.

The chain combines TRBV15 with TRBJ2-7; D not certain. This CDR3 region has 13 residues. CDR1 is LNHNV, CDR2 YYDKDF, per germline (reference sequence). V lost 0 bases and J 7 bases, leaving 10 bases between the germline ends. CDR3 coding DNA: TGTGCCACCAGCAGAGATCTTCCGGAGGAGCAGTACTTC. Protein sequence: CATSRDLPEEQYF.